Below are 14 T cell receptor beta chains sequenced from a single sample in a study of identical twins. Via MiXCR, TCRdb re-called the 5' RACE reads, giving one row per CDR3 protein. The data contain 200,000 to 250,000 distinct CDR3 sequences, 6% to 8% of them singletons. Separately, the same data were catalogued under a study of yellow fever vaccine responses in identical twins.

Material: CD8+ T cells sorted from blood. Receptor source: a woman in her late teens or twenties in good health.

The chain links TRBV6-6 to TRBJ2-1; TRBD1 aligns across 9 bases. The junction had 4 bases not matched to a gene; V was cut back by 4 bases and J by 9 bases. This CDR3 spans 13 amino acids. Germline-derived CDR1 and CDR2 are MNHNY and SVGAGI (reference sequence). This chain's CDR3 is CASSWDRVGEQFF. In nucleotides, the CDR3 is TGTGCCAGCAGTTGGGACAGGGTAGGTGAGCAGTTCTTC.

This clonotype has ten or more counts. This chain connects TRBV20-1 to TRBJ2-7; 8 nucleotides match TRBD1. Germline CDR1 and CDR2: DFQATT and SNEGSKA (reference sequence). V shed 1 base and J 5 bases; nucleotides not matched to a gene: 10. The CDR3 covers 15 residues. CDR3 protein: CSARGRDRRVDEQYF. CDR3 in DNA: TGCAGTGCTAGAGGCCGGGACAGGAGGGTTGACGAGCAGTACTTC.

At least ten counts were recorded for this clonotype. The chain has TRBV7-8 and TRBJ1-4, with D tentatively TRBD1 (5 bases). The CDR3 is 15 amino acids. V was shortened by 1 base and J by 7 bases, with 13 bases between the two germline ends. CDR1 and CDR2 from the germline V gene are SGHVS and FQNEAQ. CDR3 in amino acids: CASSLGSGDGEKLFF. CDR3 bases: TGTGCCAGCAGCTTAGGTAGTGGGGACGGTGAAAAACTGTTTTTT.

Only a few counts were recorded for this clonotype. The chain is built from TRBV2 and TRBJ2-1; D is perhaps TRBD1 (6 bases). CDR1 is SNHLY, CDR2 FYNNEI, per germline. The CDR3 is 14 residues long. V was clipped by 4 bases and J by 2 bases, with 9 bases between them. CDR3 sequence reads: CASSAGDAYNEQFF. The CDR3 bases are TGTGCCAGCAGTGCAGGGGACGCCTACAATGAGCAGTTCTTC.

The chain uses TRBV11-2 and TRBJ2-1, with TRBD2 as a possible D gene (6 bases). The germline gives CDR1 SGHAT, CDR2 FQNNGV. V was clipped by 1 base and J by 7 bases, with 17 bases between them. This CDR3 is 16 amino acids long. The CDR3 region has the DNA TGTGCCAGCAGCTTAGGACCTCGACTAGTTCAGAATGAGCAGTTCTTC. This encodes CASSLGPRLVQNEQFF.

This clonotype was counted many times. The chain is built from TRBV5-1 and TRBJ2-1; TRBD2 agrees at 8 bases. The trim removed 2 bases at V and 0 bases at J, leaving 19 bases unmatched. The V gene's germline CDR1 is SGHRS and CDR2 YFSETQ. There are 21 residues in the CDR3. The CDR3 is CASSFRTGLALEGGSYNEQFF. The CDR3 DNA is TGCGCCAGCAGCTTCAGGACCGGACTAGCCCTCGAGGGGGGCTCCTACAATGAGCAGTTCTTC.

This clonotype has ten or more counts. The CDR3 region is CASSLSNQPQHF. DNA of the CDR3: TGTGCCAGCAGCTTAAGCAATCAGCCCCAGCATTTT. J is TRBJ1-5 and V is TRBV5-6; no clear D. V dropped 2 bases and J dropped 1 base, with 1 base sitting between them. The length of the CDR3 is 12 residues. Germline V gives CDR1 SGHDT, CDR2 YYEEEE.

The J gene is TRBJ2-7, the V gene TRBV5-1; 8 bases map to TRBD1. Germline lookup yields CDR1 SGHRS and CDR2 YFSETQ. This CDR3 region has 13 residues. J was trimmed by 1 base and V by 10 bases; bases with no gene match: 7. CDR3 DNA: TGCGCCCGTGAGGGGGACAGGTCCTACGAGCAGTACGTC. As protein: CAREGDRSYEQYV.

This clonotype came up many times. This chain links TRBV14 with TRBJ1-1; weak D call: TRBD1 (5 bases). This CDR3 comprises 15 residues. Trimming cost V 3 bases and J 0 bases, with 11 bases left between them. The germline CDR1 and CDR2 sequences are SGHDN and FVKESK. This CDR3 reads CASSHRQTLNTEAFF. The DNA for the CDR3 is TGTGCCAGCAGCCATAGACAGACACTGAACACTGAAGCTTTCTTT.

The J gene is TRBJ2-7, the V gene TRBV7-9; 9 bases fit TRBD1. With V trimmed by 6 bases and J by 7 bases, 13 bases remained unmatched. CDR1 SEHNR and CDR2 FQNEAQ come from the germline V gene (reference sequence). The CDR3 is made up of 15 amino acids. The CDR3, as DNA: TGTGCCAGCAGTTCCGGACAGGGGAGAAGGGAGGAGCAGTACTTC. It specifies CASSSGQGRREEQYF.

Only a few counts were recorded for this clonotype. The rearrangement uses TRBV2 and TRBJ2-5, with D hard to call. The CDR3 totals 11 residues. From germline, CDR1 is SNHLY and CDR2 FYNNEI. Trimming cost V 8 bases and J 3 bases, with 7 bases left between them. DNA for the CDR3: TGTGCCAGCGTTGGAGAAGAGACCCAGTACTTC. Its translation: CASVGEETQYF.

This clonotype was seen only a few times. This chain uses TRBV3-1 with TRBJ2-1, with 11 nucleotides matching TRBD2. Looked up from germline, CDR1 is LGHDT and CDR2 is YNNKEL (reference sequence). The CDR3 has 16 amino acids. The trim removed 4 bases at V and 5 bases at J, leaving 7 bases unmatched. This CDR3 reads CASSPLTGLADNEQFF. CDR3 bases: TGTGCCAGCAGCCCTTTAACGGGACTAGCGGACAATGAGCAGTTCTTC.

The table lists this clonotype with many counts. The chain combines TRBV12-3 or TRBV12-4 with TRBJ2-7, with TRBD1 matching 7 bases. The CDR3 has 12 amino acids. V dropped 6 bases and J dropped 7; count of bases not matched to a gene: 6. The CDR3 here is CASSTQGNEQYF. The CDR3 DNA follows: TGTGCCAGCAGCACACAGGGGAATGAGCAGTACTTC.

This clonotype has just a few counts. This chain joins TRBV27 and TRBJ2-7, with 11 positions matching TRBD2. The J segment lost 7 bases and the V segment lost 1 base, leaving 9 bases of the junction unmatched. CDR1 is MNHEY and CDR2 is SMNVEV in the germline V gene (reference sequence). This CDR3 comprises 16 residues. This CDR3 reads CASSLLVAGGPDEQYF. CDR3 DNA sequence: TGTGCCAGCAGTTTATTGGTAGCGGGAGGGCCGGATGAGCAGTACTTC.